Presented here are 19 T cell receptor beta chains from one specimen sequenced in a study of Graves' ophthalmopathy and Graves' hyperthyroidism. Transcripts of RNA were the source for amplifying TCR beta CDR3 regions. The authors performed first-round RT-PCR with HTBI primers and then a second-round multiplex PCR. TCRdb fed the multiplex PCR reads into MiXCR, producing one record per CDR3 protein. The data contain a few hundred thousand distinct CDR3 sequences, roughly 20% of them seen just once; the ten biggest clones take up roughly 3.2%. The sequenced sample consisted of peripheral blood. The receptors shown here come from a woman aged 18 to 35 with stable Graves' hyperthyroidism.

This clonotype was seen at least ten times. CDR3 in amino acids: CAWSLSWTEAFF. In DNA form, the CDR3 reads TGTGCCTGGAGTCTAAGTTGGACTGAAGCTTTCTTT. This chain links TRBV30 with TRBJ1-1; D unclear. Trimming shortened V by 2 bases and J by 5 bases, and 9 bases separated the two germline ends. Germline lookup yields CDR1 GTSNPN and CDR2 SVGIG (reference sequence). CDR3 size: 12 residues. The full variable domain, completed using reference TRBV30 and TRBJ1-1, is SQTIHQWPATLVQPVGSPLSLECTVEGTSNPNLYWYRQAAGRGLQLLFYSVGIGQISSEVPQNLSASRPQDRQFILSSKKLLLSDSGFYLCAWSLSWTEAFFGQGTRLTVV.

V is TRBV4-3 and J is TRBJ2-7, with 13 bases identical to TRBD2. CDR3 length equals 15 residues. Germline assignment: CDR1 LGHNA and CDR2 YSLEER. Trimming removed 0 bases from V and 5 bases from J; junction bases left unmatched: 1. In DNA, the CDR3 is TGCGCCAGCAGCCAAGATGGGACTAGCGGGAACGAGCAGTACTTC. This translates into CASSQDGTSGNEQYF.

This clonotype was observed many times. V is TRBV19 and J is TRBJ2-5, with D hard to call. The germline CDR1 and CDR2 sequences are LNHDA and SQIVND (reference sequence). This CDR3 is 14 amino acids long. Trimming removed 10 bases from V and 5 bases from J, with 20 bases in between. In nucleotides, the CDR3 is TGTGCCACCCTACCGGGCCTTCGTCGGGAGACCCAGTACTTC. This codes for CATLPGLRRETQYF.

This clonotype occurred many times. The V call is TRBV19, the J call TRBJ1-1; 7 nucleotides line up with TRBD1. The CDR3 has 13 amino acids. Germline CDR1 reads LNHDA; CDR2 reads SQIVND (reference sequence). The ends lost 9 bases at V and 1 base at J; junction bases unmatched: 5. CDR3 sequence (DNA): TGTGCCAGCTCCGGGACAGCGAACACTGAAGCTTTCTTT. Translation gives CASSGTANTEAFF.

This clonotype was seen many times. The CDR3, as DNA: TGTGCCAGCAGTGAAAACCACGGGAACTATGGCTACACCTTC. This codes for CASSENHGNYGYTF. The chain combines TRBV6-4 with TRBJ1-2, with D hard to call. The ends were cut back, 3 bases at V and 2 bases at J, with 10 bases in the middle. Germline values: CDR1 MRHNA, CDR2 SNTAGT. This CDR3 is 14 amino acids long.

This clonotype was seen ten or more times. This sequence joins TRBV28 and TRBJ1-5; D not resolved. The CDR3 is 14 residues long. With 2 bases removed from V and 3 bases from J, the gap between germline ends came to 8 bases. The germline gives CDR1 MDHEN, CDR2 SYDVKM. As DNA, the CDR3 is TGTGCCAGCAGTTTACCCCAGCACAATCAGCCCCAGCATTTT. Translating gives CASSLPQHNQPQHF. The variable domain in full, completed from reference TRBV28 and TRBJ1-5, reads DVKVTQSSRYLVKRTGEKVFLECVQDMDHENMFWYRQDPGLGLRLIYFSYDVKMKEKGDIPEGYSVSREKKERFSLILESASTNQTSMYLCASSLPQHNQPQHFGDGTRLSIL.

This clonotype has more than one count but fewer than ten. At one of its ends the junction is not consistent with the germline gene, which may arise from a read error. The chain has TRBV25-1 and TRBJ2-4; 7 bases are shared with TRBD1. CDR1 is MGHDK and CDR2 is SYGVNS in the germline V gene. This CDR3 region has 21 residues. The CDR3 nucleotides are TGTGCCAGCAGTGGCTCCCGACAGGGCTCTAAAGAGGGTGGGGCCAAAAACATTAAGTACTTC. Protein product: CASSGSRQGSKEGGAKNIKYF.

This clonotype appeared a few times. V gene TRBV5-1 combines with J gene TRBJ2-7; 9 bases line up with TRBD2. Germline CDR1 and CDR2: SGHRS and YFSETQ. Germline trimming cut 5 bases from V and 0 bases from J; bases unmatched to any gene: 9. The CDR3 is made up of 16 amino acids. The CDR3, as DNA: TGCGCCAGCAGACCCGACCCGACTAGCGGCTCCTACGAGCAGTACTTC. It is translated as CASRPDPTSGSYEQYF. Full variable domain (outside the CDR3, taken from reference TRBV5-1 and TRBJ2-7): KAGVTQTPRYLIKTRGQQVTLSCSPISGHRSVSWYQQTPGQGLQFLFEYFSETQRNKGNFPGRFSGRQFSNSRSEMNVSTLELGDSALYLCASRPDPTSGSYEQYFGPGTRLTVT.

This clonotype was counted many times. The V and J genes are TRBV2 and TRBJ2-7; no reliable D call. V lost 5 bases and J lost 3, with 11 bases in between. The CDR3 is made up of 13 amino acids. The germline CDR1 and CDR2 sequences are SNHLY and FYNNEI. The CDR3 sequence: CASSQLPVYEQYF. The CDR3 coding sequence is TGTGCCAGCAGTCAACTGCCCGTCTACGAGCAGTACTTC.

This clonotype has ten or more counts. The chain carries TRBV28 and TRBJ1-2; maybe TRBD1 (6 bases). The V gene lost 6 bases and the J gene lost 4 bases, with 18 bases spanning the gap. Germline V gene data show CDR1 as MDHEN and CDR2 as SYDVKM. The CDR3 contains 15 residues. The CDR3 here is CASSRIGGTLYGYTF. The CDR3 DNA sequence: TGTGCCAGCAGCAGAATTGGCGGGACACTCTATGGCTACACCTTC.

In this sample, this clonotype turned up many times. The chain couples TRBV7-8 to TRBJ2-7; 9 positions match TRBD2. The CDR3 length is 14 residues. CDR1 SGHVS and CDR2 FQNEAQ come from the germline V gene. Trimming removed 4 bases from V and 6 bases from J; junction bases left unmatched: 7. The CDR3 loop is CASSSGLAPAEQYF. The CDR3 coding sequence is TGTGCCAGCAGCTCGGGACTAGCTCCGGCCGAGCAGTACTTC. Complete variable domain (other parts from reference TRBV7-8 and TRBJ2-7): GAGVSQSPRYKVAKRGQDVALRCDPISGHVSLFWYQQALGQGPEFLTYFQNEAQLDKSGLPSDRFFAERPEGSVSTLKIQRTQQEDSAVYLCASSSGLAPAEQYFGPGTRLTVT.

This clonotype showed up just a few times. The chain couples TRBV5-1 to TRBJ2-5; 8 bases are a match to TRBD2. Germline V gene lookup returns CDR1 SGHRS and CDR2 YFSETQ. The length of the CDR3 is 15 residues. Unmatched junction bases numbered 10, after V lost 4 bases and J lost 5 bases. The CDR3 loop reads CASSPLSGGPETQYF. The CDR3 region has the DNA TGCGCCAGCAGCCCCCTCTCGGGAGGGCCGGAGACCCAGTACTTC. Supplemented by reference TRBV5-1 and TRBJ2-5, the full variable domain reads KAGVTQTPRYLIKTRGQQVTLSCSPISGHRSVSWYQQTPGQGLQFLFEYFSETQRNKGNFPGRFSGRQFSNSRSEMNVSTLELGDSALYLCASSPLSGGPETQYFGPGTRLLVL.

This clonotype was observed at least ten times. The chain uses TRBV19 and TRBJ2-7, with D maybe TRBD1 (6 bases). V lost 8 bases and J lost 0, with 14 bases in between. Germline V gene data show CDR1 as LNHDA and CDR2 as SQIVND (reference sequence). The CDR3 extends over 14 amino acids. CDR3 in amino acids: CASQSTGSSYEQYF. In DNA, the CDR3 is TGTGCCAGTCAAAGCACAGGGAGCTCCTACGAGCAGTACTTC.

The chain recombines TRBV12-5 with TRBJ1-2; 7 nucleotides line up with TRBD1. Trimming removed 0 bases from V and 8 bases from J; junction bases left unmatched: 6. The length of the CDR3 is 14 residues. Germline V gene sequence: CDR1 LGHNT, CDR2 FRNRAP. The CDR3 DNA sequence: TGTGCTAGTGGTTTGGTAAATGGACAGGAAGGCTACACCTTC. It is translated as CASGLVNGQEGYTF.

This clonotype was detected a few times. One base away lies a much larger clone, so this may be a sequencing read error. The chain recombines TRBV11-2 with TRBJ2-5; TRBD2 matches at 10 bases. The CDR3 length is 17 residues. Looked up from germline, CDR1 is SGHAT and CDR2 is FQNNGV. With 3 bases clipped from V and 5 bases from J, the junction kept 12 bases outside the gene matches. In nucleotides, the CDR3 is TGTGCCAGCAGCTTCCCGACGATAGCGGGAGGAGGGGAGACCCAGTACTTC. Protein sequence: CASSFPTIAGGGETQYF.

This clonotype came up a few times. This rearrangement joins TRBV12-3 or TRBV12-4 to TRBJ2-3; the match to TRBD2 covers 9 bases. CDR3 length: 16 amino acids. Trimming cost V 4 bases and J 2 bases; bases outside gene matches: 7. CDR3 amino acids: CASSSQSGRPTDTQYF. The CDR3 bases are TGTGCCAGCAGTTCCCAAAGCGGGAGGCCCACAGATACGCAGTATTTT.

This rearrangement joins TRBV3-1 to TRBJ1-2; the D gene is possibly TRBD1 (6 bases). The CDR3 has 12 residues. The germline V gene has CDR1 LGHDT and CDR2 YNNKEL (reference sequence). V lost 5 bases and J lost 8, with 12 bases in between. The CDR3 spells CASSSGTRGYTF. Here the CDR3 DNA reads TGTGCCAGCAGCTCCGGGACAAGAGGCTACACCTTC.

The rearrangement joins TRBV11-2 to TRBJ2-2, with 9 bases identical to TRBD1. The V and J ends lost 2 bases and 6 bases, in that order; junction bases with no gene match: 7. Germline CDR1 reads SGHAT; CDR2 reads FQNNGV. The CDR3 has 16 residues. The DNA of the CDR3 is TGTGCCAGCAGCTTATCACAGGGGGCTATCCCCGGGGAGCTGTTTTTT. As protein: CASSLSQGAIPGELFF.

The genes are TRBV12-3 or TRBV12-4 and TRBJ2-5; possibly TRBD2 for D (6 bases). V was shortened by 5 bases and J by 4 bases, with 17 bases between the two germline ends. The CDR3 runs 15 residues. The CDR3 DNA sequence: TGTGCCAGCAGTACCCGGGACTCCCTCCCAGAGACCCAGTACTTC. It specifies CASSTRDSLPETQYF.